These 18 T cell receptor beta chains were sequenced from one sample in a study of blood T cell repertoires in COVID-19 (dated by TCRdb to 2019 to 2021). To prepare the library, the immunoSEQ multiplex PCR assay was applied. TCRdb limited this immuneACCESS table to in-frame rearrangements with V and J called. A share of clones is missing; checked studies link under half to unresolved V genes, and the rest is unexplained. Within this sample are hundreds of thousands of clones, with about 89% of them counted one time only. About 6.5% of the sample is in the top ten clones. The sample consisted of peripheral blood. The receptors were gathered from a man aged 55-75 years who had recovered from COVID-19.

The V and J genes are TRBV7-9 and TRBJ1-4; D is uncertain. The germline V gene encodes CDR1 SEHNR and CDR2 FQNEAQ (reference sequence). Trimming cost V 6 bases and J 0 bases, with 5 bases left between them. The CDR3 loop spans 13 amino acids. CDR3 coding DNA: TGTGCCAGCAGTCGGGCAACTAATGAAAAACTGTTTTTT. Its translation: CASSRATNEKLFF.

The rearrangement uses TRBV12-2 and TRBJ1-1; the D call of TRBD1 is as the table states it, not checked on the DNA. TRBV12-2 counts as a pseudogene. The CDR3 contains 16 residues. CDR3 in amino acids: CASRLSPIYMNTEAFF. The DNA for the CDR3 is TGTGCAAGTCGCTTAAGTCCCATTTACATGAACACTGAAGCTTTCTTT.

This chain links TRBV4-2 with TRBJ1-1; 7 bases are a match to TRBD1. Germline trimming cut 1 base from V and 3 bases from J; bases unmatched to any gene: 5. The CDR3 has 15 amino acids. The germline gives CDR1 LGHNA, CDR2 YNFKEQ. As DNA, the CDR3 is TGTGCCAGCAGCCAAGGACAGGGATTATACACTGAAGCTTTCTTT. This encodes CASSQGQGLYTEAFF.

The chain employs TRBV5-1 and TRBJ2-2; TRBD2 is a possible D gene (6 bases). Trimming cost V 1 base and J 5 bases, with 12 bases left between them. CDR1 is SGHRS, CDR2 YFSETQ, per germline. This CDR3 comprises 15 residues. This CDR3 reads CASSLFVGGTGELFF. CDR3 DNA sequence: TGCGCCAGCAGCTTGTTCGTGGGGGGTACCGGGGAGCTGTTTTTT.

This chain joins TRBV9 and TRBJ1-4; D is unclear. Trimming removed 4 bases at V and 8 bases at J, with 21 bases between. This CDR3 has 16 residues. Per germline, CDR1 SGDLS and CDR2 YYNGEE. The CDR3 protein is CASSTGWGTAGEKLFF. For the CDR3, the DNA is TGTGCCAGCAGCACGGGATGGGGAACCGCCGGGGAAAAACTGTTTTTT.

The chain's CDR3 is CASSYSFRFSGNTIYF. For the CDR3, the DNA is TGTGCCAGCAGTTACTCGTTCAGATTCTCTGGAAACACCATATATTTT. The chain combines TRBV6-5 with TRBJ1-3, with D unresolved. With 0 bases removed from V and 0 bases from J, the gap between germline ends came to 9 bases. CDR1 is MNHEY, CDR2 SVGAGI, per germline. This CDR3 comprises 16 residues.

J is TRBJ2-7 and V is TRBV11-1; D not certain. The germline V gene has CDR1 SGHAT and CDR2 FQDESV (reference sequence). The CDR3 runs 14 residues. V lost 5 bases to trimming and J lost 6 bases, with 17 bases between them. The CDR3 protein is CASSLDGFRGEQYF. The CDR3 DNA sequence: TGTGCCAGCAGCCTAGACGGATTCAGAGGCGAGCAGTACTTC. Together with reference TRBV11-1 and TRBJ2-7, the CDR3 gives the full variable domain: EAEVAQSPRYKITEKSQAVAFWCDPISGHATLYWYRQILGQGPELLVQFQDESVVDDSQLPKDRFSAERLKGVDSTLKIQPAELGDSAMYLCASSLDGFRGEQYFGPGTRLTVT.

The rearrangement uses TRBV28 and TRBJ2-3; unclear D gene. V lost 6 bases to trimming and J lost 6 bases, with 10 bases between them. Germline CDR1 MDHEN, CDR2 SYDVKM. This CDR3 contains 12 residues. CDR3 in amino acids: CASSPSEDTQYF. CDR3 bases: TGTGCCAGCAGCCCTTCGGAGGATACGCAGTATTTT.

The rearrangement joins TRBV5-1 to TRBJ2-6; 7 nucleotides match TRBD1. Losses at the gene ends were 4 bases for V and 2 bases for J; bases not matched to a gene: 3. Germline V gene data show CDR1 as SGHRS and CDR2 as YFSETQ. The CDR3 has 15 residues. The CDR3 protein is CASSNQGAGANVLTF. The CDR3 DNA follows: TGCGCCAGCAGCAACCAGGGGGCTGGGGCCAACGTCCTGACTTTC.

This chain uses TRBV29-1 with TRBJ1-1, with 8 bases fitting TRBD1. Per germline, CDR1 SQVTM and CDR2 ANQGSEA. The CDR3 has 13 amino acids. Germline trimming cut 2 bases from V and 1 base from J; bases unmatched to any gene: 0. CDR3 nucleotides: TGCAGCGTTGAAACAGGGGGGAACACTGAAGCTTTCTTT. Amino acids: CSVETGGNTEAFF.

The chain employs TRBV9 and TRBJ2-4; TRBD1 agrees at 7 bases. The germline gives CDR1 SGDLS, CDR2 YYNGEE. This CDR3 is built from 16 residues. V was clipped by 3 bases and J by 1 base; unmatched bases: 7. The CDR3 bases are TGTGCCAGCAGCGCGAGCATCAGGGGGGCCAAAAACATTCAGTACTTC. Translating it yields CASSASIRGAKNIQYF.

The gene calls are TRBV9 and TRBJ2-1; 8 bases fit TRBD1. The J segment lost 2 bases and the V segment lost 4 bases, leaving 5 bases of the junction unmatched. The CDR3 is made up of 15 amino acids. The germline gives CDR1 SGDLS, CDR2 YYNGEE. In DNA, the CDR3 is TGTGCCAGCAGCTCCCGGACAGGGCCCTACAATGAGCAGTTCTTC. The encoded protein is CASSSRTGPYNEQFF.

The genes are TRBV19 and TRBJ1-5; 10 bases align to TRBD1. This CDR3 contains 19 residues. The V gene's germline CDR1 is LNHDA and CDR2 SQIVND (reference sequence). V shed 5 bases and J 4 bases; nucleotides not matched to a gene: 17. The DNA for the CDR3 is TGTGCCAGTAGTGCAGCACTTCCGGGACAGGGGAATCTGAATCAGCCCCAGCATTTT. Translating it yields CASSAALPGQGNLNQPQHF.

The V call is TRBV20-1, the J call TRBJ2-3; no reliable D call. The V and J ends lost 3 bases and 4 bases respectively, with 2 bases between them. Germline V gives CDR1 DFQATT, CDR2 SNEGSKA (reference sequence). The CDR3 is 10 amino acids. CDR3 nucleotide sequence: TGCAGTGCTAGCTCAGATACGCAGTATTTT. It specifies CSASSDTQYF.

Comment on this clone: The same CDR3 arises from other DNA sequences in this sample as well. The chain combines TRBV18 with TRBJ1-2; the D gene is possibly TRBD1 (5 bases). This CDR3 has 14 residues. In germline, CDR1 is KGHSH, CDR2 LQKENI. Trimming took off 3 bases at V and 1 base at J, with 9 bases between the two ends. The CDR3 DNA is TGTGCCAGCTCACCGGGGCGAATTAACTATGGCTACACCTTC. It is translated as CASSPGRINYGYTF.

Here the CDR3 reads CASSRPGGSNYGYTF. The DNA for the CDR3 is TGTGCCAGCAGCCGACCGGGAGGGTCTAACTATGGCTACACCTTC. This chain links TRBV11-2 with TRBJ1-2; D remains ambiguous. The CDR3 contains 15 residues. Trimming pared 5 bases from V and 0 bases from J, leaving 13 bases between. The germline V gene encodes CDR1 SGHAT and CDR2 FQNNGV. Full variable domain (rest looked up from reference TRBV11-2 and TRBJ1-2): EAGVAQSPRYKIIEKRQSVAFWCNPISGHATLYWYQQILGQGPKLLIQFQNNGVVDDSQLPKDRFSAERLKGVDSTLKIQPAKLEDSAVYLCASSRPGGSNYGYTFGSGTRLTVV.

The V gene is TRBV3-1 (or the pseudogene TRBV3-2), the J gene TRBJ1-2; 8 bases match TRBD1. Germline assignment: CDR1 LGHDT and CDR2 YNNKEL (reference sequence). The V and J ends lost 5 bases and 4 bases, in that order; junction bases with no gene match: 9. The CDR3 length is 15 residues. The CDR3 reads CASSKSGTGAYGYTF. CDR3 nucleotide sequence: TGTGCCAGCAGCAAATCCGGGACAGGTGCCTATGGCTACACCTTC.

This clone was counted once. The chain employs TRBV18 and TRBJ1-1; 8 positions agree with TRBD1. The germline CDR1 and CDR2 sequences are KGHSH and LQKENI. The CDR3 runs to 15 residues. V shed 2 bases and J 1 base; nucleotides not matched to a gene: 3. The CDR3 protein is CASSPTTGGNTEAFF. CDR3 DNA: TGTGCCAGCTCACCAACTACAGGGGGGAACACTGAAGCTTTCTTT.